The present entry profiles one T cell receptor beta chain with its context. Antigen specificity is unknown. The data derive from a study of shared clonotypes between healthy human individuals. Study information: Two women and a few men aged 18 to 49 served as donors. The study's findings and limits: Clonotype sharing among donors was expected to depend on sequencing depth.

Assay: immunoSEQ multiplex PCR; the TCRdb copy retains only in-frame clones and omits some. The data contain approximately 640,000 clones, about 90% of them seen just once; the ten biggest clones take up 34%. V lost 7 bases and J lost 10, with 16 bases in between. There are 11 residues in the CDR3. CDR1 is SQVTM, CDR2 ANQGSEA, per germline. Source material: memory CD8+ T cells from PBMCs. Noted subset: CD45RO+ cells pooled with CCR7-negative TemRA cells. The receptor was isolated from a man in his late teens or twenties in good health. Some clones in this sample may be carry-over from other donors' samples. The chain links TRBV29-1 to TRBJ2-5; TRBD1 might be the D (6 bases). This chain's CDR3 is CSGQDTGVQYF. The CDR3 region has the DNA TGCAGCGGACAGGATACTGGGGTCCAGTACTTC.